This T cell receptor (beta chain) was captured in a study of cytomegalovirus exposure and HLA in healthy donors. Study overall: The approximately 130 validation repertoires were reported in a later analysis to have been generated on the same platform as the roughly 720 first-cohort repertoires.

These donors were members of the 120-subject validation cohort, a group separate from the approximately 700-subject first cohort. Germline CDR1 reads MNHEY; CDR2 reads SMNVEV (reference sequence). The V segment lost 4 bases and the J segment 0 bases; nucleotides outside the gene matches: 9. The CDR3 runs to 17 residues. Generated by immunoSEQ multiplex PCR, the TCRdb table keeps only in-frame clones and is missing some. The top ten hold about 3% of the sample, which has 70,000 to 90,000 clones, around four fifths seen once. The chain combines TRBV27 with TRBJ1-5; 7 bases fit TRBD1. Sequencing was performed on PBMCs. The TCR comes from a man younger than 45 in good health and CMV-seronegative. The CDR3 DNA follows: TGTGCCAGCAGTTCACTCGGGACAGTGTATAGCAATCAGCCCCAGCATTTT. As protein: CASSSLGTVYSNQPQHF.